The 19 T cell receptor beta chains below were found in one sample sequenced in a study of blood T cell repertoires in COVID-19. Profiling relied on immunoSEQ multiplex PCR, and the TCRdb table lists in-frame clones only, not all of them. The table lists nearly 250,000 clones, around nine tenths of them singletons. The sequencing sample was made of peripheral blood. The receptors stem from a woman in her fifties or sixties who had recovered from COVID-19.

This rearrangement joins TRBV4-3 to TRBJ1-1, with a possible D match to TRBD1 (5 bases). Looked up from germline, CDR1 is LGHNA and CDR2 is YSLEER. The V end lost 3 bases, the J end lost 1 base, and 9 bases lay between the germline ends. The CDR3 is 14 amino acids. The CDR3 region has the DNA TGCGCCAGCAGCCATGGGGGAGGGAACACTGAAGCTTTCTTT. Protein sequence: CASSHGGGNTEAFF.

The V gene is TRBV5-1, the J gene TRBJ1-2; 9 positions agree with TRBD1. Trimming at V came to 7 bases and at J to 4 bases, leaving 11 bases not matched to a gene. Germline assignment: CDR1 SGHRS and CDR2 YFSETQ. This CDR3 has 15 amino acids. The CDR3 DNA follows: TGCGCCAGCCAACGGGACAGGGATCCCGGCTATGGCTACACCTTC. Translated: CASQRDRDPGYGYTF. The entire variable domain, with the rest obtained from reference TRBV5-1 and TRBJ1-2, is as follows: KAGVTQTPRYLIKTRGQQVTLSCSPISGHRSVSWYQQTPGQGLQFLFEYFSETQRNKGNFPGRFSGRQFSNSRSEMNVSTLELGDSALYLCASQRDRDPGYGYTFGSGTRLTVV.

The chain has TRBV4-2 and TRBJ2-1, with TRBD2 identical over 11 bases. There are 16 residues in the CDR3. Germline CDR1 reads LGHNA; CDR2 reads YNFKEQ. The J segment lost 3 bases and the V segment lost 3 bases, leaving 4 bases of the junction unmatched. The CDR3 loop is CASSQVAGGDYNEQFF. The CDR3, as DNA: TGTGCCAGCAGCCAGGTAGCGGGGGGGGACTACAATGAGCAGTTCTTC.

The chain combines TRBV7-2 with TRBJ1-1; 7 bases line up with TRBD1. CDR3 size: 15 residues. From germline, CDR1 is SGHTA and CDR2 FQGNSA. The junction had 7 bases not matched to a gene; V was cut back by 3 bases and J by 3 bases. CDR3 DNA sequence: TGTGCCAGCAGCTTGGGACAGCGCTTCCACACTGAAGCTTTCTTT. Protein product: CASSLGQRFHTEAFF.

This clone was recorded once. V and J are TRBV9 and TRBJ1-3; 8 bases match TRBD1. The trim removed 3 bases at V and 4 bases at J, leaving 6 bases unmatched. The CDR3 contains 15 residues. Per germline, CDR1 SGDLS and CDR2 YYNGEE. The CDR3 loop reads CASSGQGARGNTIYF. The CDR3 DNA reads TGTGCCAGCAGCGGTCAGGGGGCGCGGGGAAACACCATATATTTT.

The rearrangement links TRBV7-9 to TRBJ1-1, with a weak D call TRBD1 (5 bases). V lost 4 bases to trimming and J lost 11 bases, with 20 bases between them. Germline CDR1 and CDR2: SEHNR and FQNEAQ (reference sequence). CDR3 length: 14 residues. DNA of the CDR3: TGTGCCAGCAGCTGGGGCTTGAGGGAGGATCAGGCTTTCTTT. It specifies CASSWGLREDQAFF.

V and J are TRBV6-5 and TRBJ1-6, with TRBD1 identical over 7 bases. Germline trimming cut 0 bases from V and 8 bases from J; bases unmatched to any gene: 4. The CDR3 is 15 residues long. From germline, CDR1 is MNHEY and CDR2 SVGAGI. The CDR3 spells CASSYSQGGHSPLHF. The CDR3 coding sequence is TGTGCCAGCAGTTACTCTCAGGGGGGCCATTCACCCCTCCACTTT.

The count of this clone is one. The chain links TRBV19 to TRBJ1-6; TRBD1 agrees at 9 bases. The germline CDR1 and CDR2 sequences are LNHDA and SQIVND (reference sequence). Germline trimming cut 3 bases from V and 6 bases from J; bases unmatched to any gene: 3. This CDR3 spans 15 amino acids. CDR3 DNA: TGTGCCAGTAGTATCGGGACAGGGCTTAATTCACCCCTCCACTTT. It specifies CASSIGTGLNSPLHF.

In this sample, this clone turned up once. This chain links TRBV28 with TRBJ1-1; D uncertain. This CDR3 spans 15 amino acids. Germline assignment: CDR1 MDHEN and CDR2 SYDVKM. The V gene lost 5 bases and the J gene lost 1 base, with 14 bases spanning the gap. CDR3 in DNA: TGTGCCAGCAGTCCACCCCTGTCGCGGAACACTGAAGCTTTCTTT. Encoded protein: CASSPPLSRNTEAFF.

CDR3 sequence (DNA): TGCGCCAGCAGCCAAGATTTCGGAGGGCTACCTGGAAACACCATATATTTT. Amino acids: CASSQDFGGLPGNTIYF. This chain joins TRBV4-3 and TRBJ1-3; D is undetermined. Germline values: CDR1 LGHNA, CDR2 YSLEER. Between the trimmed V and J ends, which lost 0 bases and 2 bases, there was a span of 14 bases. The CDR3 extends over 17 amino acids.

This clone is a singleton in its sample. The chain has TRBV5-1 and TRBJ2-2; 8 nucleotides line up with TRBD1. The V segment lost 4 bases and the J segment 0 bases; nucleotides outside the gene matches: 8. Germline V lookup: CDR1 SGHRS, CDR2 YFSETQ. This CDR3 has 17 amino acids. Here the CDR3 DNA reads TGCGCCAGCAGCCTTACAGGGGGTGCCTCGAACACCGGGGAGCTGTTTTTT. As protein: CASSLTGGASNTGELFF.

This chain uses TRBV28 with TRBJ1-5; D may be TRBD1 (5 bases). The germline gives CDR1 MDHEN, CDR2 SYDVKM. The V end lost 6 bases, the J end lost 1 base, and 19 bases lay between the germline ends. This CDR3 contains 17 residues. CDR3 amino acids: CASSDAGGVLSNQPQHF. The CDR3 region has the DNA TGTGCCAGCAGCGACGCGGGGGGGGTTTTGAGCAATCAGCCCCAGCATTTT.

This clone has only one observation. Here the CDR3 DNA reads TGCAGTGCTAGTAGACAGAACACTGAAGCTTTCTTT. Protein product: CSASRQNTEAFF. The J gene is TRBJ1-1, the V gene TRBV20-1; D is uncertain. Germline CDR1 reads DFQATT; CDR2 reads SNEGSKA (reference sequence). Trimming left V 3 bases short and J 1 base short, with 6 bases between. This CDR3 spans 12 amino acids.

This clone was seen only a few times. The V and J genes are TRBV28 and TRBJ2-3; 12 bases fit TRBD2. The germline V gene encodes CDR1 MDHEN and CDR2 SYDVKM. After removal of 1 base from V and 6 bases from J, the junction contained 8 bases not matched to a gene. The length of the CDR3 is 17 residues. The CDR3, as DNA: TGTGCCAGCAGTTTATTAGCTAGCGGGGGGGCCGGGGATACGCAGTATTTT. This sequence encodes CASSLLASGGAGDTQYF.

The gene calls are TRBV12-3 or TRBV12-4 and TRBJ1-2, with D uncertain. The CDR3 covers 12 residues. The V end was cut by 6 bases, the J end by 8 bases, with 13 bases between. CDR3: CASRREGRGYTF. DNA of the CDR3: TGTGCCAGCAGAAGGGAGGGTCGGGGCTACACCTTC.

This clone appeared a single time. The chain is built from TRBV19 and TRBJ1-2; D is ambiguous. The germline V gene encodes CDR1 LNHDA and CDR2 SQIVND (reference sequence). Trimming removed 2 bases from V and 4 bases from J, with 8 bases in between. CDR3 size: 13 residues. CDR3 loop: CASSILEPYGYTF. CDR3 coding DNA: TGTGCCAGTAGTATACTGGAGCCCTATGGCTACACCTTC.

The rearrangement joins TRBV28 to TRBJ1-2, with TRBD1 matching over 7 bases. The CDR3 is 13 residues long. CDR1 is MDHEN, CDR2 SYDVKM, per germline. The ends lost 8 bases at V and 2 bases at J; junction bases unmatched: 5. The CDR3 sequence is CASAIQGNYGYTF. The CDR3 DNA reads TGTGCCAGCGCAATACAGGGGAACTATGGCTACACCTTC.

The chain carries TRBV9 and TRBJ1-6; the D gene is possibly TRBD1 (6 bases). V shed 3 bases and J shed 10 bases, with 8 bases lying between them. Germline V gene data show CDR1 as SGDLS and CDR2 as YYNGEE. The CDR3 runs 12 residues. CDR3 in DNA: TGTGCCAGCAGCGACACAGGGTCACCCCTCCACTTT. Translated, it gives CASSDTGSPLHF.

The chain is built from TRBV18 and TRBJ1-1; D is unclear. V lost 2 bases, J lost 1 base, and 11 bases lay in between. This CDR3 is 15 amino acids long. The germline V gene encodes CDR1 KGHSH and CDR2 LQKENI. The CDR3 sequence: CASSPSGRTNTEAFF. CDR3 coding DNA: TGTGCCAGCTCACCATCGGGGAGGACGAACACTGAAGCTTTCTTT.